These 5 T cell receptor beta chains were all obtained from the same sample, sequenced in a study of post-analysis software for immune sequencing data. Study-wide points: In patients, TRBV5-6, TRBV5-1 and TRBV20-1 belonged to five or six TRBV segments found more frequently than in controls.

Their antigens are not known. Every TCR beta cDNA library bore unique molecular identifiers. TCRdb redid the calling of the PCR reads with MiXCR, one entry per CDR3 protein. The repertoire has approximately 690,000 distinct CDR3 sequences, 59% of them found once; the top ten carry about 10%. Sequencing was performed on blood. These TCRs come from a girl aged 2 to 10 with multiple sclerosis.

This clonotype appeared a few times. The CDR3 DNA follows: TGTGCCAGCAGCTTAGTAGCGGGGGTCCACAGCTCCTACAATGAGCAGTTCTTC. Its protein product is CASSLVAGVHSSYNEQFF. This chain links TRBV7-9 with TRBJ2-1, with 9 bases lining up with TRBD2. Unmatched junction bases numbered 7, after V lost 1 base and J lost 0 bases. Looked up from germline, CDR1 is SEHNR and CDR2 is FQNEAQ (reference sequence). The CDR3 length is 18 residues.

This clonotype was observed a few times. V is TRBV5-6 and J is TRBJ2-4; TRBD2 matches 7 bases. Trimming at V came to 4 bases and at J to 13 bases, leaving 8 bases not matched to a gene. This CDR3 spans 12 amino acids. The germline CDR1 and CDR2 sequences are SGHDT and YYEEEE. Here the CDR3 reads CASSQTGLEQYF. CDR3 coding DNA: TGTGCCAGCAGCCAAACAGGACTAGAGCAGTACTTC.

This chain uses TRBV20-1 with TRBJ1-1; D is unresolved. This CDR3 is 15 amino acids long. Between the trimmed V and J ends, which lost 2 bases and 0 bases, there was a span of 13 bases. Germline CDR1 reads DFQATT; CDR2 reads SNEGSKA (reference sequence). CDR3 loop: CSARQAGSLNTEAFF. For the CDR3, the DNA is TGCAGTGCTAGACAGGCGGGCAGCTTGAACACTGAAGCTTTCTTT.

The chain joins TRBV28 to TRBJ2-3; 7 nucleotides agree with TRBD2. Germline V gives CDR1 MDHEN, CDR2 SYDVKM. The V and J ends lost 3 bases and 8 bases, in that order; junction bases with no gene match: 5. The length of the CDR3 is 13 residues. The CDR3 loop reads CASSFAGEVTQYF. The CDR3 coding sequence is TGTGCCAGCAGTTTTGCGGGAGAGGTTACGCAGTATTTT.

A note on this clonotype: A much larger clone differs by one base, so this may be a read error. The chain joins TRBV6-1 to TRBJ2-5; D might be TRBD1 (6 bases). CDR3 length: 13 amino acids. CDR1 is MNHNS and CDR2 is SASEGT in the germline V gene. Trimming stripped 6 bases from V and 1 base from J, with 9 bases between. In DNA, the CDR3 is TGTGCCAGCAGGAGGACAGCCCAAGAGACCCAGTACTTC. Translating gives CASRRTAQETQYF.